One sample yielded the 30 T cell receptor beta chains listed below, sequenced in a study of shared clonotypes between healthy human individuals. Libraries were prepared by immunoSEQ multiplex PCR; TCRdb keeps only in-frame clonotypes and omits some of them. This sample has roughly 510,000 clones, with over 75% found just once. Input material: PBMCs. Receptor source: a woman aged 35 to 49 in good health. Some clones in this sample may be carry-over from other donors' samples.

The rearrangement joins TRBV28 to TRBJ2-4; 7 positions match TRBD2. The CDR3 has 15 amino acids. CDR1 MDHEN and CDR2 SYDVKM come from the germline V gene. The junction had 6 bases not matched to a gene; V was cut back by 4 bases and J by 3 bases. The CDR3 DNA reads TGTGCCAGCAGTTCGGTGACTAGCAACAAAAACATTCAGTACTTC. This translates into CASSSVTSNKNIQYF.

J is TRBJ2-7 and V is TRBV6-1; D is possibly TRBD1 (5 bases). CDR3 length equals 12 residues. With 4 bases removed from V and 3 bases from J, the gap between germline ends came to 7 bases. The germline CDR1 and CDR2 sequences are MNHNS and SASEGT. CDR3 sequence: CASSAQGYEQYF. The CDR3 DNA follows: TGTGCCAGCAGTGCCCAGGGCTACGAGCAGTACTTC.

The CDR3 here is CASSLTQGGRTDTQYF. The CDR3 coding sequence is TGTGCCAGCAGCTTGACCCAGGGGGGTCGAACAGATACGCAGTATTTT. The chain recombines TRBV5-6 with TRBJ2-3, with D possibly matching TRBD1 (7 bases). The V and J ends lost 1 base and 3 bases respectively, with 15 bases between them. Per germline, CDR1 SGHDT and CDR2 YYEEEE. The CDR3 is made up of 16 amino acids.

This clone was seen a handful of times. The sample contains more than one DNA sequence encoding this CDR3. For the CDR3, the DNA is TGTGCCAGCTCGGAACAACCCTCCCGCACAGATACGCAGTATTTT. As protein: CASSEQPSRTDTQYF. The genes are TRBV18 and TRBJ2-3, with D unresolved. V shed 6 bases and J shed 1 base, with 14 bases lying between them. This CDR3 is built from 15 residues. The germline gives CDR1 KGHSH, CDR2 LQKENI.

The rearrangement joins TRBV4-1 to TRBJ2-5; no clear D gene. V lost 2 bases to trimming and J lost 0 bases, with 16 bases between them. The CDR3 consists of 17 residues. CDR1 is MGHRA, CDR2 YSYEKL, per germline. CDR3 protein: CASSQYFRLGDQETQYF. The CDR3 DNA reads as TGCGCCAGCAGCCAATATTTCCGGCTTGGGGACCAAGAGACCCAGTACTTC.

V usage is TRBV7-2 and J usage is TRBJ2-2; either TRBD1 or TRBD2 may fit D (5 bases each). CDR1 and CDR2 (germline): SGHTA, FQGNSA. There are 15 residues in the CDR3. Trimming shortened V by 6 bases and J by 4 bases, and 15 bases separated the two germline ends. The CDR3 protein is CASRWGSQGTGELFF. The CDR3 bases are TGTGCCAGCAGGTGGGGGAGCCAGGGCACCGGGGAGCTGTTTTTT.

As regards this clone: Sequence at one end of the junction differs from germline and may be a read error. This chain joins TRBV7-2 and TRBJ2-5; TRBD2 matches at 11 bases. CDR1 SGHTA and CDR2 FQGNSA come from the germline V gene. This CDR3 is built from 14 residues. CDR3 loop: CASTLAGGQETQYF. CDR3 DNA: TGTGCCAGCACCTTAGCGGGAGGGCAAGAGACCCAGTACTTC.

The V and J genes are TRBV7-9 and TRBJ2-1, with TRBD2 matching over 7 bases. Germline assignment: CDR1 SEHNR and CDR2 FQNEAQ (reference sequence). Trimming cost V 5 bases and J 12 bases; bases outside gene matches: 7. The CDR3 totals 12 residues. CDR3 DNA sequence: TGTGCCAGCAGCCCGGGGGGTATGGGGCAGTTCTTC. Translated, it gives CASSPGGMGQFF. The full variable domain, rest sourced from reference TRBV7-9 and TRBJ2-1, is DTGVSQNPRHKITKRGQNVTFRCDPISEHNRLYWYRQTLGQGPEFLTYFQNEAQLEKSRLLSDRFSAERPKGSFSTLEIQRTEQGDSAMYLCASSPGGMGQFFGPGTRLTVL.

The chain combines TRBV5-6 with TRBJ2-3; TRBD2 matches at 7 bases. V was pared by 4 bases and J by 5 bases, with 7 bases of the junction left unmatched. There are 14 residues in the CDR3. The V gene's germline CDR1 is SGHDT and CDR2 YYEEEE. The CDR3 bases are TGTGCCAGCAGCCTTGGGACTACCCAAGATACGCAGTATTTT. Protein sequence: CASSLGTTQDTQYF.

This clone was detected a few times. One end of the junction is discordant with germline, which a read error may explain. The V call is TRBV18, the J call TRBJ2-1, with D hard to call. Germline-derived CDR1 and CDR2 are KGHSH and LQKENI. The length of the CDR3 is 13 residues. The CDR3 DNA is TGTGCCAGCTCATCCAGTACCCCTTCACTGTGGGTCTTC. It codes for CASSSSTPSLWVF.

The chain joins TRBV5-1 to TRBJ2-2; D is unclear. V lost 0 bases, J lost 9 bases, and 12 bases lay in between. This CDR3 spans 14 amino acids. Looked up from germline, CDR1 is SGHRS and CDR2 is YFSETQ. This chain's CDR3 is CASSLAGGPRELFF. Here the CDR3 DNA reads TGCGCCAGCAGCTTGGCCGGTGGGCCCAGGGAGCTGTTTTTT.

The rearrangement joins TRBV7-9 to TRBJ2-7, with a weak D call TRBD1 (5 bases). This CDR3 contains 14 residues. CDR1 and CDR2 (germline): SEHNR, FQNEAQ (reference sequence). V shed 6 bases and J shed 1 base, with 13 bases lying between them. DNA for the CDR3: TGTGCCAGCAGTGCAGGGCTAACATCCTACGAGCAGTACTTC. This gives the protein CASSAGLTSYEQYF.

The DNA for the CDR3 is TGCAGCGTTGACATCTGGAACACTGAAGCTTTCTTT. Residues: CSVDIWNTEAFF. The rearrangement uses TRBV29-1 and TRBJ1-1; no reliable D call. Germline V CDR1 and CDR2: SQVTM, ANQGSEA. The CDR3 runs to 12 residues. V lost 3 bases and J lost 1, with 6 bases in between.

This clone was picked up one time. V is TRBV5-1 and J is TRBJ2-1, with D unresolved. In germline, CDR1 is SGHRS, CDR2 YFSETQ. V was trimmed by 0 bases and J by 0 bases, leaving 13 bases between them. The length of the CDR3 is 17 residues. Written as DNA, the CDR3 is TGCGCCAGCAGCTTGGTAGTAGTTTCAGCCTCCTACAATGAGCAGTTCTTC. It is translated as CASSLVVVSASYNEQFF.

V and J are TRBV5-1 and TRBJ2-1, with 7 bases that match TRBD2. Germline CDR1 and CDR2: SGHRS and YFSETQ. V lost 4 bases, J lost 2 bases, and 6 bases stayed unmatched. This CDR3 has 15 residues. The DNA of the CDR3 is TGCGCCAGCAGCCAAGAACTAGCGCCCTACAATGAGCAGTTCTTC. Translating gives CASSQELAPYNEQFF.

The chain couples TRBV4-1 to TRBJ2-5; 7 bases agree with TRBD2. The germline gives CDR1 MGHRA, CDR2 YSYEKL. CDR3 length: 15 residues. The V and J ends lost 0 bases and 4 bases, in that order; junction bases with no gene match: 5. CDR3 sequence (DNA): TGCGCCAGCAGCCAAGATCTAGGACTAGTAGAGACCCAGTACTTC. Protein: CASSQDLGLVETQYF.

This chain uses TRBV6-5 with TRBJ1-6; D not certain. The CDR3 contains 12 residues. V was cut by 8 bases and J by 14 bases, with 16 bases left in between. Per germline, CDR1 MNHEY and CDR2 SVGAGI. CDR3 residues: CASRISTGALHF. CDR3 coding DNA: TGTGCCAGCCGAATCTCGACGGGAGCCCTCCACTTT.

The genes are TRBV11-3 and TRBJ2-1, with no clear D. V lost 6 bases and J 1 base, leaving 13 bases between the germline ends. The CDR3 extends over 15 amino acids. Germline lookup yields CDR1 SGHNT and CDR2 YENEEA. In DNA, the CDR3 is TGTGCCAGCAGTTTCCTACTTGTTTCCTACAATGAGCAGTTCTTC. Protein sequence: CASSFLLVSYNEQFF.

The V gene is TRBV28, the J gene TRBJ1-2; tentative D call: TRBD1 (6 bases). CDR1 and CDR2 (germline): MDHEN, SYDVKM. V lost 1 base and J lost 7, with 16 bases in between. The CDR3 has 15 amino acids. The CDR3 loop is CASSLYPGQKGGYTF. The CDR3 nucleotides read TGTGCCAGCAGTTTATATCCGGGACAAAAGGGTGGCTACACCTTC.

This clone was seen only a few times. CDR3: CASSLAGAVEAFF. In nucleotides, the CDR3 is TGTGCCAGCAGCTTAGCCGGGGCCGTTGAAGCTTTCTTT. This sequence joins TRBV7-2 and TRBJ1-1; tentatively, D is TRBD1 (5 bases). The V and J ends lost 0 bases and 7 bases respectively, with 9 bases between them. Per the germline V gene, CDR1 is SGHTA and CDR2 is FQGNSA. The CDR3 extends over 13 amino acids. The full variable domain, its missing parts supplied by reference TRBV7-2 and TRBJ1-1, is GAGVSQSPSNKVTEKGKDVELRCDPISGHTALYWYRQSLGQGLEFLIYFQGNSAPDKSGLPSDRFSAERTGGSVSTLTIQRTQQEDSAVYLCASSLAGAVEAFFGQGTRLTVV.

This chain connects TRBV18 to TRBJ1-5; D unresolved. Germline lookup yields CDR1 KGHSH and CDR2 LQKENI. This CDR3 spans 15 amino acids. Deletions cut 6 bases from V and 4 bases from J, with 16 bases between. CDR3 protein: CASSQGRERNQPQHF. DNA of the CDR3: TGTGCCAGCTCTCAAGGACGGGAGAGGAATCAGCCCCAGCATTTT.

The genes are TRBV9 and TRBJ2-3; D perhaps matches TRBD1 (6 bases). CDR1 is SGDLS, CDR2 YYNGEE, per germline. Trimming shortened V by 1 base and J by 0 bases, and 12 bases separated the two germline ends. There are 16 residues in the CDR3. Written as DNA, the CDR3 is TGTGCCAGCAGCGTATGGGACACCCCTAGCACAGATACGCAGTATTTT. Translating gives CASSVWDTPSTDTQYF.

In DNA form, the CDR3 reads TGTGCCAGCACGGGGGACGGGCTCGATACGCAGTATTTT. Its protein product is CASTGDGLDTQYF. The chain joins TRBV2 to TRBJ2-3, with D possibly matching TRBD2 (6 bases). V lost 7 bases and J lost 6, with 14 bases in between. CDR1 and CDR2 (germline): SNHLY, FYNNEI. CDR3 length: 13 amino acids.

The J gene is TRBJ2-1, the V gene TRBV5-6; D is possibly TRBD2 (6 bases). Looked up from germline, CDR1 is SGHDT and CDR2 is YYEEEE. The V end was cut by 5 bases, the J end by 4 bases, with 16 bases between. The CDR3 loop spans 15 amino acids. The CDR3, as DNA: TGTGCCAGCAGTACCGGGCCGGGAGAGTACAATGAGCAGTTCTTC. This encodes CASSTGPGEYNEQFF.

The chain has TRBV5-1 and TRBJ2-7, with 12 bases identical to TRBD2. CDR1 and CDR2 from the germline V gene are SGHRS and YFSETQ. With V trimmed by 0 bases and J by 7 bases, 5 bases remained unmatched. CDR3 length: 15 residues. The CDR3 region has the DNA TGCGCCAGCAGCTTGGAGACTAGCGGGAGTGGTGAGCAGTACTTC. Translating gives CASSLETSGSGEQYF.

The chain has TRBV5-1 and TRBJ1-2, with D hard to call. The CDR3 is 14 residues long. The V end lost 0 bases, the J end lost 1 base, and 7 bases lay between the germline ends. Germline V gene lookup returns CDR1 SGHRS and CDR2 YFSETQ. CDR3 residues: CASSLGFLNYGYTF. The CDR3 DNA reads TGCGCCAGCAGCTTGGGATTCCTTAACTATGGCTACACCTTC. The whole variable domain, remainder taken from reference TRBV5-1 and TRBJ1-2, is KAGVTQTPRYLIKTRGQQVTLSCSPISGHRSVSWYQQTPGQGLQFLFEYFSETQRNKGNFPGRFSGRQFSNSRSEMNVSTLELGDSALYLCASSLGFLNYGYTFGSGTRLTVV.

The CDR3 region is CASSFTAGGSGANVLTF. For the CDR3, the DNA is TGTGCCAGCAGTTTTACGGCAGGCGGATCTGGGGCCAACGTCCTGACTTTC. V and J are TRBV27 and TRBJ2-6; D ambiguous. Germline V gene sequence: CDR1 MNHEY, CDR2 SMNVEV (reference sequence). The V gene lost 3 bases and the J gene lost 1 base, with 13 bases spanning the gap. The CDR3 is 17 amino acids.

The chain carries TRBV5-6 and TRBJ2-3, with D perhaps matching TRBD2 (6 bases). The CDR3 is 15 residues long. V was clipped by 1 base and J by 2 bases, with 11 bases between them. The germline V gene has CDR1 SGHDT and CDR2 YYEEEE. CDR3 loop: CASSLTGAPTDTQYF. As DNA, the CDR3 is TGTGCCAGCAGCTTGACGGGAGCACCCACAGATACGCAGTATTTT.

This clone was recorded once. The chain links TRBV10-3 to TRBJ2-5; the D gene is possibly TRBD1 (6 bases). This CDR3 region has 12 residues. Trimming removed 10 bases at V and 2 bases at J, with 11 bases between. The germline V gene encodes CDR1 ENHRY and CDR2 SYGVKD. The CDR3 spells CATSGQQETQYF. The CDR3 coding sequence is TGTGCCACCTCTGGACAGCAAGAGACCCAGTACTTC.

V and J are TRBV5-4 and TRBJ1-5; 9 bases fit TRBD1. This CDR3 is 15 amino acids long. With V trimmed by 4 bases and J by 5 bases, 7 bases remained unmatched. The germline gives CDR1 SGHNT, CDR2 YYREEE (reference sequence). CDR3 sequence: CASSADRGEYQPQHF. CDR3 bases: TGTGCCAGCAGCGCGGACAGGGGAGAATATCAGCCCCAGCATTTT.